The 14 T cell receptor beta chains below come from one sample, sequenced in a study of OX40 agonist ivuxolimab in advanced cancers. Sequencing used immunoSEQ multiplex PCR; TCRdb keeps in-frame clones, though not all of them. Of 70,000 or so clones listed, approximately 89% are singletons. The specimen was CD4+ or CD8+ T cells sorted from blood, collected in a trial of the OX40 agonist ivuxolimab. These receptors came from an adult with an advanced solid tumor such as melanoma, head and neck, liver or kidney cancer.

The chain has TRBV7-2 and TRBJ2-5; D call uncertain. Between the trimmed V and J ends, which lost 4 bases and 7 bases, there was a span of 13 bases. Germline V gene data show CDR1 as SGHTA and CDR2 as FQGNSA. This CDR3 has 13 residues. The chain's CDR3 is CASSSDPPSTQYF. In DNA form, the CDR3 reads TGTGCCAGCAGCTCGGACCCGCCGTCGACCCAGTACTTC.

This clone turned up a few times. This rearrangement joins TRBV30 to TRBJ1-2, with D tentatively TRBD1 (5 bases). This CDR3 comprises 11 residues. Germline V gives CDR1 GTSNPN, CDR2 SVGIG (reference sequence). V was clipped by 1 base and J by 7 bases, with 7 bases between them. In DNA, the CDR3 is TGTGCCTGGAGTGAAGGGGCTGGCTACACCTTC. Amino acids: CAWSEGAGYTF. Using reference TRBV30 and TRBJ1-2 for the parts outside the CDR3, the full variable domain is SQTIHQWPATLVQPVGSPLSLECTVEGTSNPNLYWYRQAAGRGLQLLFYSVGIGQISSEVPQNLSASRPQDRQFILSSKKLLLSDSGFYLCAWSEGAGYTFGSGTRLTVV.

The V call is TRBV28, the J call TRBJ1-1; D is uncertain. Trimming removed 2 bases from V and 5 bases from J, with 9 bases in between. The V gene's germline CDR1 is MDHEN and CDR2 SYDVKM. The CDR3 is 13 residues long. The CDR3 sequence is CASSLRPGTEAFF. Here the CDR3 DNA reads TGTGCCAGCAGTTTAAGACCGGGGACTGAAGCTTTCTTT.

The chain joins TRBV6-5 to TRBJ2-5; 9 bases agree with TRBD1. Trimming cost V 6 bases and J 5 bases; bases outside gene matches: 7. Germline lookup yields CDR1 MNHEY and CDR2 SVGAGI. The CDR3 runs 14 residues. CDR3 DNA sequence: TGTGCCAGCAGGGACAGGGGATCGCGGGAGACCCAGTACTTC. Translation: CASRDRGSRETQYF.

This chain's CDR3 is CASSYSVDPHYGYTF. The CDR3 DNA follows: TGTGCCAGCAGTTACTCGGTTGACCCCCACTATGGCTACACCTTC. V is TRBV6-5 and J is TRBJ1-2; D gene ambiguous. Deletions cut 0 bases from V and 3 bases from J, with 11 bases between. The CDR3 is 15 residues long. Per germline, CDR1 MNHEY and CDR2 SVGAGI.

CDR3 DNA sequence: TGTGCCAGCAGCTTAGCCGGGACCACAGATACGCAGTATTTT. It specifies CASSLAGTTDTQYF. V gene TRBV7-2 combines with J gene TRBJ2-3; D tentatively fits TRBD1 or TRBD2 (5 bases each). The CDR3 consists of 14 residues. Germline V gene data show CDR1 as SGHTA and CDR2 as FQGNSA. V lost 0 bases and J 2 bases, leaving 6 bases between the germline ends.

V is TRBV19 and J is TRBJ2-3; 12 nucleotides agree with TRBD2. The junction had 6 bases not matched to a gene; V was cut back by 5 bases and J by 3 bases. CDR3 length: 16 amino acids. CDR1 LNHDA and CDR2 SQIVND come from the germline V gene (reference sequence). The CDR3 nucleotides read TGTGCCAGTAGTCTACCCGGACTAGCGGGAACAGATACGCAGTATTTT. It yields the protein CASSLPGLAGTDTQYF. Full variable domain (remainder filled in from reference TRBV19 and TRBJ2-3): DGGITQSPKYLFRKEGQNVTLSCEQNLNHDAMYWYRQDPGQGLRLIYYSQIVNDFQKGDIAEGYSVSREKKESFPLTVTSAQKNPTAFYLCASSLPGLAGTDTQYFGPGTRLTVL.

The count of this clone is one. The CDR3 nucleotides read TGTGCCAGCAGTTTGGCAGGGGGCCGAACCTACGAGCAGTACTTC. It codes for CASSLAGGRTYEQYF. The rearrangement links TRBV27 to TRBJ2-7, with TRBD1 matching over 8 bases. The trim removed 3 bases at V and 2 bases at J, leaving 6 bases unmatched. This CDR3 is 15 amino acids long. Per germline, CDR1 MNHEY and CDR2 SMNVEV (reference sequence).

In DNA form, the CDR3 reads TGTGCCACTTCGGGAGAGTTAAACACTGAAGCTTTCTTT. It codes for CATSGELNTEAFF. The chain is built from TRBV21-1 and TRBJ1-1. TRBV21-1 counts as a pseudogene. The CDR3 totals 13 residues.

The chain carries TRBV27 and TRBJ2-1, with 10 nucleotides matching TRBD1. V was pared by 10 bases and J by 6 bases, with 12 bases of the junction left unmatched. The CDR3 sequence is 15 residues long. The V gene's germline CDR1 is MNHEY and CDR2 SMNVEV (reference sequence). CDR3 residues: CAISRDRGVFNEQFF. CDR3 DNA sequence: TGTGCCATCTCAAGGGACAGGGGAGTATTCAATGAGCAGTTCTTC.

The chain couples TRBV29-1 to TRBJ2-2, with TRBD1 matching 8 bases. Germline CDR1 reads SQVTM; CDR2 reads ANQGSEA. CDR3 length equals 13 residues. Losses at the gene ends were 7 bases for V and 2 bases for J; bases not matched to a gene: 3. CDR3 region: CSADRGNTGELFF. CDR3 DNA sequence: TGCAGCGCCGACAGGGGAAACACCGGGGAGCTGTTTTTT.

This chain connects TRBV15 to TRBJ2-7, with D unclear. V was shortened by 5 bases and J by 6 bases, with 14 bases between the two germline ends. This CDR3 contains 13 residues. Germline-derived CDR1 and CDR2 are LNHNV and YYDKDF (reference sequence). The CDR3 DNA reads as TGTGCCACCAGCGGCCGAATTTCAGGCGAGCAGTACTTC. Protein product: CATSGRISGEQYF.

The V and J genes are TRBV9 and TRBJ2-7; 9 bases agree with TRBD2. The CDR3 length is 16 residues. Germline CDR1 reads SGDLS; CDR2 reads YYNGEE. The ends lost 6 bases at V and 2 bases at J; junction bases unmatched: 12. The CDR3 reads CASTSGLAGTTYEQYF. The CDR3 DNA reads TGTGCCAGCACCAGTGGGCTAGCGGGGACCACCTACGAGCAGTACTTC.

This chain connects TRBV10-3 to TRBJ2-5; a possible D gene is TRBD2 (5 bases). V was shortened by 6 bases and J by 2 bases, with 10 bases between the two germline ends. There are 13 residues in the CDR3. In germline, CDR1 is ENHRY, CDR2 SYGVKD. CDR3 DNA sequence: TGTGCCATCAGCGGCCAGCGGCAAGAGACCCAGTACTTC. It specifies CAISGQRQETQYF.